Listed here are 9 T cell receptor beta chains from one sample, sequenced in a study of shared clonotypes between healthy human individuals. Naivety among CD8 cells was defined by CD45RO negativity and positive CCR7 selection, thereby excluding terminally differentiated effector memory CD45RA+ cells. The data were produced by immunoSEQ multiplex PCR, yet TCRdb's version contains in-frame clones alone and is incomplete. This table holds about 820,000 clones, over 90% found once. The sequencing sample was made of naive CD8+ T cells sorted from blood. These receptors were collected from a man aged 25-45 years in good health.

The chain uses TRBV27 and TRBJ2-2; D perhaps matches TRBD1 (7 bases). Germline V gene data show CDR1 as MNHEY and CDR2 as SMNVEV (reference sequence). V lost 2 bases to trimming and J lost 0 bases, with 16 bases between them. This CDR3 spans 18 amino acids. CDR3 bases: TGTGCCAGCAGTTTAAACGGCGGGACAGTAACGAACACCGGGGAGCTGTTTTTT. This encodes CASSLNGGTVTNTGELFF.

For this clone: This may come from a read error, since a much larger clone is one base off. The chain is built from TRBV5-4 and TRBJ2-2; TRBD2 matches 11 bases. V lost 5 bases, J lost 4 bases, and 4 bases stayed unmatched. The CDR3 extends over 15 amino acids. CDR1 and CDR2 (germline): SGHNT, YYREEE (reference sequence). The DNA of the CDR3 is TGTGCCAGCAGTTCCGGGACTAGCGGCACCGGGGAGCTGTTTTTT. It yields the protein CASSSGTSGTGELFF.

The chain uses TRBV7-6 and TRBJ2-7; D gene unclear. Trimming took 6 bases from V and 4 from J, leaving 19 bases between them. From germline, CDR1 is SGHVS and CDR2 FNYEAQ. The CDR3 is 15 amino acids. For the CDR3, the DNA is TGTGCCAGCAGTCCGCGAGCCTCAAGTCTTTACGAGCAGTACTTC. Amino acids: CASSPRASSLYEQYF.

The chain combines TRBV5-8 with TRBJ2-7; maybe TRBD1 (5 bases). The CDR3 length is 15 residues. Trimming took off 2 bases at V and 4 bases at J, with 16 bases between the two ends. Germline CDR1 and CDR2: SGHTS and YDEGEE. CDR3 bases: TGTGCCAGCAGCTTCCCCGACAGTCTCTCATACGAGCAGTACTTC. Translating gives CASSFPDSLSYEQYF.

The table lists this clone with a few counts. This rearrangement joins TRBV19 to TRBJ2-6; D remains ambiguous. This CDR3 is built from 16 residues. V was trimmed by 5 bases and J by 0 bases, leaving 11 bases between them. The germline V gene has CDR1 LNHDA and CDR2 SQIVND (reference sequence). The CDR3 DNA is TGTGCCAGTAGTCCCACCGGAATCTCTGGGGCCAACGTCCTGACTTTC. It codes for CASSPTGISGANVLTF.

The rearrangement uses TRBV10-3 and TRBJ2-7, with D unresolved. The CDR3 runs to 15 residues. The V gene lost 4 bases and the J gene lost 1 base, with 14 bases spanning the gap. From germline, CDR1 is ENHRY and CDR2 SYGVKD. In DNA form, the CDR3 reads TGTGCCATCAGTGGATCTCTAGGGAATTCCTACGAGCAGTACTTC. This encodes CAISGSLGNSYEQYF.

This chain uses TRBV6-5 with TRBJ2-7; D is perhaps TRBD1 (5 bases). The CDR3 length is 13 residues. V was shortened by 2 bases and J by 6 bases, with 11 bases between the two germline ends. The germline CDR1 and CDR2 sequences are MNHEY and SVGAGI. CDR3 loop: CASSYAGQVEQYF. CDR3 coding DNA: TGTGCCAGCAGTTACGCCGGACAAGTCGAGCAGTACTTC.

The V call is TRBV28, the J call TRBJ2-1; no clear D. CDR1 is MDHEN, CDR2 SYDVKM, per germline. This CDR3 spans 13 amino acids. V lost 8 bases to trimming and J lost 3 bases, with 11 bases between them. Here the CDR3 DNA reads TGTGCCAGCTCACCGGGTTACTACAATGAGCAGTTCTTC. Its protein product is CASSPGYYNEQFF. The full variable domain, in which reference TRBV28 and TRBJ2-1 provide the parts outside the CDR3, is DVKVTQSSRYLVKRTGEKVFLECVQDMDHENMFWYRQDPGLGLRLIYFSYDVKMKEKGDIPEGYSVSREKKERFSLILESASTNQTSMYLCASSPGYYNEQFFGPGTRLTVL.

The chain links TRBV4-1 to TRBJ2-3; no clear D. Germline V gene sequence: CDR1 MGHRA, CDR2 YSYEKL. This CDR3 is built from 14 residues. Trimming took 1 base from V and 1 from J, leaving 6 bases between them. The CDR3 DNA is TGCGCCAGCAGCCAAGGAACGGGCACAGATACGCAGTATTTT. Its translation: CASSQGTGTDTQYF.